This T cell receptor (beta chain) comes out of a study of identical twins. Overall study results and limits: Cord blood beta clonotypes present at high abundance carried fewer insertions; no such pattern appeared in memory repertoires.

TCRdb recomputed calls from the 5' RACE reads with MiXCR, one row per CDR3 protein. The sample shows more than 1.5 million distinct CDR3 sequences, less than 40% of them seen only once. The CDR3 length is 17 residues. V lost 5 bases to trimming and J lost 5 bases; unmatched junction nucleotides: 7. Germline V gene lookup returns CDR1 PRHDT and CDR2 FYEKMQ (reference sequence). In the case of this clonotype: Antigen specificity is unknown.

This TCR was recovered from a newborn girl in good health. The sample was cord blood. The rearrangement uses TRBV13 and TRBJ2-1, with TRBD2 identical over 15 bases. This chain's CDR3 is CASSIPGLAGGNNEQFF. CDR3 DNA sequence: TGTGCCAGCAGCATTCCGGGACTAGCGGGAGGCAACAATGAGCAGTTCTTC.